These T cell receptor beta chains were read from a single sample in a study of shared clonotypes between healthy human individuals. Profiling relied on immunoSEQ multiplex PCR, and the TCRdb table lists in-frame clones only, not all of them. Of almost 750,000 clones listed, 55% to 80% were seen once; the top ten hold approximately 1.7%. The sample comprised memory CD4+ T cells sorted from blood. The source of these receptors is a woman in her twenties or thirties in good health. Each CDR3 is given with its conserved first and last residue.

j_call: TRBJ2-3
v_call: TRBV9
cdr3_aa: CASSFTGLGDTQYF

j_call: TRBJ2-1
v_call: TRBV5-8
cdr3_aa: CASSLLATWENEQFF

j_call: TRBJ1-1
v_call: TRBV7-9
cdr3_aa: CASSSKDEAFF

j_call: TRBJ2-3
v_call: TRBV2
cdr3_aa: CAVDGTSGRSTSTDTQYF

j_call: TRBJ2-2
v_call: TRBV5-1
cdr3_aa: CASSVWTGRTGELFF

j_call: TRBJ2-7
v_call: TRBV6-6
cdr3_aa: CASTSQGAVYEQYF

j_call: TRBJ1-1
v_call: TRBV5-1
cdr3_aa: CASSLVQVADTEAFF

j_call: TRBJ1-5
v_call: TRBV30
cdr3_aa: CAWSRAANQPQHF

j_call: TRBJ1-2
v_call: TRBV2
cdr3_aa: CAGTHDLGTRGYTF

j_call: TRBJ1-2
v_call: TRBV4-1
cdr3_aa: CASSQGTANYGYTF

j_call: TRBJ1-1
v_call: TRBV27
cdr3_aa: CASSLSRTVNQAFF

j_call: TRBJ2-3
v_call: TRBV11-2
cdr3_aa: CASSLLGTSTDTQYF

j_call: TRBJ2-1
v_call: TRBV6-1
cdr3_aa: CASSRDRAPYNEQFF

j_call: TRBJ1-2
v_call: TRBV14
cdr3_aa: CASSQDEGVHYGYTF

j_call: TRBJ1-1
v_call: TRBV28
cdr3_aa: CASSFGDRFAEAFF

j_call: TRBJ1-3
v_call: TRBV28
cdr3_aa: CASVTAPGAAGNTIYF

j_call: TRBJ1-2
v_call: TRBV28
cdr3_aa: CASIKRDIGSYTF

j_call: TRBJ2-1
v_call: TRBV19
cdr3_aa: CASSKSSYNEQFF

j_call: TRBJ2-7
v_call: TRBV5-4
cdr3_aa: CASSFIGISHEQYF

j_call: TRBJ1-5
v_call: TRBV6-1
cdr3_aa: CASSENREEGQPQHF

j_call: TRBJ2-2
v_call: TRBV2
cdr3_aa: CASKGTHYTGELFF

j_call: TRBJ2-1
v_call: TRBV7-9
cdr3_aa: CASSFLAGVSEFF

j_call: TRBJ2-7
v_call: TRBV11-2
cdr3_aa: CASSPGQYEQYF

j_call: TRBJ2-2
v_call: TRBV10-3
cdr3_aa: CAISPSDSAGELFF

j_call: TRBJ2-6
v_call: TRBV27
cdr3_aa: CASSYRQVSFSGANVLTF

j_call: TRBJ2-7
v_call: TRBV10-2
cdr3_aa: CASSDLRRAAYEQYF

j_call: TRBJ2-7
v_call: TRBV7-2
cdr3_aa: CASSASSGTYEQYF

j_call: TRBJ1-2
v_call: TRBV6-5
cdr3_aa: CASTQGGHGYTF

j_call: TRBJ2-1
v_call: TRBV6-6
cdr3_aa: CASSRGFSAEQFF

j_call: TRBJ2-1
v_call: TRBV2
cdr3_aa: CASSEGTYNEQFF

j_call: TRBJ2-4
v_call: TRBV19
cdr3_aa: CASSLTTLRAKNIQYF

j_call: TRBJ2-7
v_call: TRBV11-2
cdr3_aa: CASRGRYEQYF

j_call: TRBJ2-2
v_call: TRBV28
cdr3_aa: CASSSHPGLAEDTGELFF

j_call: TRBJ2-7
v_call: TRBV6-5
cdr3_aa: CASTPTGGTYEQYF

j_call: TRBJ1-2
v_call: TRBV28
cdr3_aa: CASSPPQGAYGYTF

j_call: TRBJ1-1
v_call: TRBV6-6
cdr3_aa: CASSRQDTEAFF

j_call: TRBJ2-5
v_call: TRBV5-1
cdr3_aa: CASRGTSGSRDQYF

j_call: TRBJ2-7
v_call: TRBV4-1
cdr3_aa: CASSQTPNGQWGYEQYF

j_call: TRBJ1-2
v_call: TRBV29-1
cdr3_aa: CSVGKAGVSGYTF

j_call: TRBJ1-1
v_call: TRBV5-1
cdr3_aa: CASSLVRGAGEAFF

j_call: TRBJ2-7
v_call: TRBV27
cdr3_aa: CASRKGLAGASEQYF

j_call: TRBJ1-5
v_call: TRBV28
cdr3_aa: CASSPRGRIQPQHF

j_call: TRBJ2-1
v_call: TRBV5-1
cdr3_aa: CASSLGGQNYNEQFF

j_call: TRBJ1-5
v_call: TRBV18
cdr3_aa: CASSPPGRDGQPQHF

j_call: TRBJ1-1
v_call: TRBV6-5
cdr3_aa: CASSPLGGTEAFF

j_call: TRBJ1-1
v_call: TRBV6-5
cdr3_aa: CASSYLPQGRSTEAFF

j_call: TRBJ2-7
v_call: TRBV4-1
cdr3_aa: CASSLRGPSSYEQYF

j_call: TRBJ1-4
v_call: TRBV2
cdr3_aa: CASSLDRGSEKLFF

j_call: TRBJ2-1
v_call: TRBV29-1
cdr3_aa: CSARQVVNEQFF

j_call: TRBJ2-7
v_call: TRBV13
cdr3_aa: CASSLVASPYEQYF

j_call: TRBJ2-1
v_call: TRBV27
cdr3_aa: CASSLSQHLLYNEQFF

j_call: TRBJ2-5
v_call: TRBV2
cdr3_aa: CASSADRGETQYF